Each of the 26 T cell receptor beta chains below was sequenced from the same sample in a study of blood T cells in healthy people across ages. A second PCR, run for roughly 7 to 11 cycles, used a sample-barcoded 5' primer plus a J-beta primer mix. TCRdb analysed the 5' RACE reads with MiXCR anew, one entry per CDR3 protein. The sample lists about 1,600,000 distinct CDR3 sequences, approximately 42% occurring once. Sequenced: blood. These receptors originate from a woman aged 18-29 years in good health.

This clonotype was counted between two and nine times. The J gene is TRBJ2-4, the V gene TRBV20-1; 7 bases are shared with TRBD1. Germline loops: CDR1 DFQATT, CDR2 SNEGSKA (reference sequence). The CDR3 is 14 residues long. Trimming at V came to 3 bases and at J to 1 base, leaving 3 bases not matched to a gene. The CDR3 DNA is TGCAGTGCTAGCGACAGGGCTGCCAAAAACATTCAGTACTTC. Its protein product is CSASDRAAKNIQYF.

The genes are TRBV2 and TRBJ2-7; TRBD1 agrees at 9 bases. Germline lookup yields CDR1 SNHLY and CDR2 FYNNEI. V shed 2 bases and J 6 bases; nucleotides not matched to a gene: 8. The CDR3 covers 15 residues. In DNA form, the CDR3 reads TGTGCCAGCAGTGAACTAGGGACAGGGAAGAGCGAGCAGTACTTC. Translating gives CASSELGTGKSEQYF.

The table lists this clonotype with a few counts. The chain joins TRBV2 to TRBJ2-5; the D gene is possibly TRBD1 (6 bases). Germline CDR1 and CDR2: SNHLY and FYNNEI. The CDR3 runs 14 residues. V lost 6 bases and J 1 base, leaving 12 bases between the germline ends. CDR3 nucleotide sequence: TGTGCCAGCAGGGGTAGACAGGCCCAAGAGACCCAGTACTTC. It is translated as CASRGRQAQETQYF. Full variable domain (rest looked up from reference TRBV2 and TRBJ2-5): EPEVTQTPSHQVTQMGQEVILRCVPISNHLYFYWYRQILGQKVEFLVSFYNNEISEKSEIFDDQFSVERPDGSNFTLKIRSTKLEDSAMYFCASRGRQAQETQYFGPGTRLLVL.

V is TRBV29-1 and J is TRBJ1-2; possible D gene TRBD1, 6 bases. From germline, CDR1 is SQVTM and CDR2 ANQGSEA. There are 13 residues in the CDR3. V was trimmed by 3 bases and J by 4 bases, leaving 12 bases between them. CDR3 residues: CSVERGGGYGYTF. CDR3 nucleotides: TGCAGCGTTGAGAGGGGGGGTGGCTATGGCTACACCTTC.

This clonotype was counted between two and nine times. The rearrangement links TRBV13 to TRBJ1-1; 7 positions match TRBD1. Germline CDR1 PRHDT, CDR2 FYEKMQ (reference sequence). Trimming removed 4 bases from V and 5 bases from J; junction bases left unmatched: 13. This CDR3 region has 16 residues. The CDR3 sequence: CASSSSSLAGGTEAFF. In DNA, the CDR3 is TGTGCCAGCAGCTCGTCGTCATTGGCAGGGGGGACTGAAGCTTTCTTT. Variable domain in full (rest from reference TRBV13 and TRBJ1-1): AAGVIQSPRHLIKEKRETATLKCYPIPRHDTVYWYQQGPGQDPQFLISFYEKMQSDKGSIPDRFSAQQFSDYHSELNMSSLELGDSALYFCASSSSSLAGGTEAFFGQGTRLTVV.

There are many counts of this clonotype. DNA of the CDR3: TGCGCCAGCAGCCAGACAGGGGGCGCATTGAATACGCAGTATTTT. Its protein product is CASSQTGGALNTQYF. The chain employs TRBV5-1 and TRBJ2-3; 10 positions match TRBD1. The CDR3 is 15 amino acids. V lost 4 bases and J lost 7; bases outside the gene matches: 9. Germline loops: CDR1 SGHRS, CDR2 YFSETQ.

The chain has TRBV20-1 and TRBJ2-1; D ambiguous. CDR1 and CDR2 from the germline V gene are DFQATT and SNEGSKA (reference sequence). The CDR3 has 13 residues. V lost 5 bases, J lost 0 bases, and 8 bases lay in between. In nucleotides, the CDR3 is TGCAGTGCTGAAGAGGACTCCTACAATGAGCAGTTCTTC. Its translation is CSAEEDSYNEQFF.

The V call is TRBV2, the J call TRBJ2-5; 7 nucleotides line up with TRBD2. The CDR3 consists of 14 residues. Germline V lookup: CDR1 SNHLY, CDR2 FYNNEI. The ends lost 5 bases at V and 2 bases at J; junction bases unmatched: 5. CDR3 coding DNA: TGTGCCAGCAGTTGGTCAGCGGGACAAGAGACCCAGTACTTC. As protein: CASSWSAGQETQYF.

This clonotype was counted between two and nine times. J is TRBJ2-2 and V is TRBV4-1; D unresolved. The CDR3 spans 15 residues. Germline CDR1 is MGHRA and CDR2 is YSYEKL. The V and J ends lost 4 bases and 0 bases respectively, with 9 bases between them. CDR3 region: CASSPTVSNTGELFF. In nucleotides, the CDR3 is TGCGCCAGCAGCCCCACAGTCTCGAACACCGGGGAGCTGTTTTTT.

The J gene is TRBJ2-7, the V gene TRBV5-5; TRBD1 might be the D (6 bases). Germline V lookup: CDR1 SGHKS, CDR2 YYEKEE (reference sequence). The CDR3 runs 14 residues. Trimming left V 4 bases short and J 5 bases short, with 16 bases between. Here the CDR3 DNA reads TGTGCCAGCAGCCGTATCGGACAGCGTGACGAGCAGTACTTC. Translated, it gives CASSRIGQRDEQYF.

This rearrangement joins TRBV3-1 to TRBJ2-3; 7 bases align to TRBD2. Germline assignment: CDR1 LGHDT and CDR2 YNNKEL (reference sequence). Trimming took 4 bases from V and 3 from J; bases not matched to a gene: 13. The CDR3 length is 17 residues. The CDR3 region is CASSRPGLVGLTDTQYF. As DNA, the CDR3 is TGTGCCAGCAGCCGGCCTGGACTAGTTGGATTGACAGATACGCAGTATTTT.

The genes are TRBV6-1 and TRBJ2-1; possible D gene TRBD2, 6 bases. V lost 5 bases and J 0 bases, leaving 17 bases between the germline ends. Germline V gene sequence: CDR1 MNHNS, CDR2 SASEGT. The CDR3 runs to 17 residues. In DNA form, the CDR3 reads TGTGCCAGCAGTCCCCCGGAGGGACCTCGCTCCTACAATGAGCAGTTCTTC. Translated: CASSPPEGPRSYNEQFF.

The chain combines TRBV20-1 with TRBJ2-4; the D gene is possibly TRBD2 (6 bases). The CDR3 totals 12 residues. Trimming shortened V by 0 bases and J by 13 bases, and 13 bases separated the two germline ends. Germline CDR1 and CDR2: DFQATT and SNEGSKA (reference sequence). CDR3 loop: CSAREGGREQYF. In nucleotides, the CDR3 is TGCAGTGCTAGAGAGGGGGGTCGGGAGCAGTACTTC.

The chain joins TRBV24-1 to TRBJ1-2, with D possibly matching TRBD1 (5 bases). Looked up from germline, CDR1 is KGHDR and CDR2 is SFDVKD. The CDR3 runs 13 residues. Trimming stripped 9 bases from V and 4 bases from J, with 14 bases between. The CDR3 nucleotides read TGTGCCACCTCCGCGGGGGGAGGCTATGGCTACACCTTC. Translation: CATSAGGGYGYTF.

J is TRBJ2-4 and V is TRBV5-4, with 7 bases identical to TRBD1. Trimming cost V 4 bases and J 3 bases; bases outside gene matches: 10. This CDR3 contains 16 residues. Germline lookup yields CDR1 SGHNT and CDR2 YYREEE (reference sequence). The CDR3 nucleotides read TGTGCCAGCAGCAGTCTGACAGGGTACGACAAAAACATTCAGTACTTC. Encoded protein: CASSSLTGYDKNIQYF.

This clonotype was seen a handful of times. J is TRBJ2-1 and V is TRBV4-1; 15 bases are shared with TRBD2. The better agreement between TRBJ2-7 and the DNA end casts doubt on the J call. Per germline, CDR1 MGHRA and CDR2 YSYEKL. The CDR3 contains 21 residues. The DNA of the CDR3 is TGCGCCAGCAGCCAAGTAGGACTAGCGGGAGGGCCTCCGCCAAGCTACAATGAGCAGTACTTC. Amino acids: CASSQVGLAGGPPPSYNEQYF.

As DNA, the CDR3 is TGTGCCAGCACGGATGTAGGGGCGAACTATGGCTACACCTTC. Translated, it gives CASTDVGANYGYTF. This chain connects TRBV6-6 to TRBJ1-2, with D perhaps TRBD1 (5 bases). Trimming shortened V by 7 bases and J by 2 bases, and 14 bases separated the two germline ends. The CDR3 is made up of 14 amino acids. Per germline, CDR1 MNHNY and CDR2 SVGAGI (reference sequence).

The V and J genes are TRBV6-2 or TRBV6-3 and TRBJ2-7; D remains unclear. Trimming pared 1 base from V and 7 bases from J, leaving 20 bases between. Germline CDR1 is MNHEY and CDR2 is SVGEGT. This CDR3 comprises 16 residues. As DNA, the CDR3 is TGTGCCAGCAGTTACTGGGTGGGCCAATCCTACAATGAGCAGTACTTC. Residues: CASSYWVGQSYNEQYF.

The table lists this clonotype with a few counts. J is TRBJ1-5 and V is TRBV20-1; TRBD1 is a possible D gene (6 bases). The CDR3 has 12 amino acids. Per the germline V gene, CDR1 is DFQATT and CDR2 is SNEGSKA (reference sequence). V was pared by 7 bases and J by 4 bases, with 11 bases between. The CDR3 nucleotides are TGCAGTGTACAGGGTCTAAATCAGCCCCAGCATTTT. Translating it yields CSVQGLNQPQHF.

About this clonotype: Relative to the germline gene, one junction end is altered; a read error may explain this. The chain links TRBV2 to TRBJ2-1, with 7 bases identical to TRBD1. The CDR3 extends over 16 amino acids. Germline V CDR1 and CDR2: SNHLY, FYNNEI. This chain's CDR3 is CSSSEATGSELNEQFF. CDR3 nucleotide sequence: TGTTCCAGCAGTGAAGCGACAGGGAGCGAGCTCAATGAGCAGTTCTTC. The variable domain in full, completed from reference TRBV2 and TRBJ2-1, reads EPEVTQTPSHQVTQMGQEVILRCVPISNHLYFYWYRQILGQKVEFLVSFYNNEISEKSEIFDDQFSVERPDGSNFTLKIRSTKLEDSAMYFCSSSEATGSELNEQFFGPGTRLTVL.

This clonotype was seen many times. The gene calls are TRBV7-9 and TRBJ2-3; D gene uncertain. The CDR3 has 13 residues. V was shortened by 5 bases and J by 0 bases, with 6 bases between the two germline ends. Germline V gene data show CDR1 as SEHNR and CDR2 as FQNEAQ (reference sequence). The DNA of the CDR3 is TGTGCCAGCAGCGCGACGAGCACAGATACGCAGTATTTT. Its protein is CASSATSTDTQYF.

This chain joins TRBV12-3 or TRBV12-4 and TRBJ2-7; perhaps TRBD1 as D (5 bases). There are 14 residues in the CDR3. Trimming stripped 4 bases from V and 2 bases from J, with 12 bases between. CDR3 DNA: TGTGCCAGCAGTTCCGCGGACATCCCCTACGAGCAGTACTTC. It yields the protein CASSSADIPYEQYF.

The V call is TRBV30, the J call TRBJ2-3; 7 bases line up with TRBD2. Germline V gene data show CDR1 as GTSNPN and CDR2 as SVGIG (reference sequence). CDR3 size: 13 residues. This chain's CDR3 is CAIESGVKDTQYF. CDR3 nucleotide sequence: TGTGCAATCGAGAGCGGGGTGAAGGATACGCAGTATTTT.

This rearrangement joins TRBV27 to TRBJ1-2, with TRBD1 identical over 7 bases. CDR1 and CDR2 (germline): MNHEY, SMNVEV (reference sequence). This CDR3 contains 18 residues. V trimming: 5 bases; J trimming: 3 bases; junction bases outside the gene matches: 18. In DNA, the CDR3 is TGTGCCAGCAGTCGAGGGGGACCGGCAGGGGGTCGGGACTATGGCTACACCTTC. Amino acid sequence: CASSRGGPAGGRDYGYTF.

The V call is TRBV20-1, the J call TRBJ2-3, with D unresolved. The CDR3 runs 10 residues. Looked up from germline, CDR1 is DFQATT and CDR2 is SNEGSKA (reference sequence). V was clipped by 6 bases and J by 5 bases, with 6 bases between them. The CDR3 region is CSAAEDTQYF. CDR3 coding DNA: TGCAGTGCCGCGGAAGATACGCAGTATTTT.

This chain uses TRBV20-1 with TRBJ2-7; TRBD2 matches at 10 bases. The CDR3 is 15 residues long. Losses at the gene ends were 1 base for V and 2 bases for J; bases not matched to a gene: 5. Germline loops: CDR1 DFQATT, CDR2 SNEGSKA (reference sequence). The chain's CDR3 is CSARVSSGGPYEQYF. CDR3 nucleotide sequence: TGCAGTGCTAGAGTCAGTAGCGGGGGGCCCTACGAGCAGTACTTC.